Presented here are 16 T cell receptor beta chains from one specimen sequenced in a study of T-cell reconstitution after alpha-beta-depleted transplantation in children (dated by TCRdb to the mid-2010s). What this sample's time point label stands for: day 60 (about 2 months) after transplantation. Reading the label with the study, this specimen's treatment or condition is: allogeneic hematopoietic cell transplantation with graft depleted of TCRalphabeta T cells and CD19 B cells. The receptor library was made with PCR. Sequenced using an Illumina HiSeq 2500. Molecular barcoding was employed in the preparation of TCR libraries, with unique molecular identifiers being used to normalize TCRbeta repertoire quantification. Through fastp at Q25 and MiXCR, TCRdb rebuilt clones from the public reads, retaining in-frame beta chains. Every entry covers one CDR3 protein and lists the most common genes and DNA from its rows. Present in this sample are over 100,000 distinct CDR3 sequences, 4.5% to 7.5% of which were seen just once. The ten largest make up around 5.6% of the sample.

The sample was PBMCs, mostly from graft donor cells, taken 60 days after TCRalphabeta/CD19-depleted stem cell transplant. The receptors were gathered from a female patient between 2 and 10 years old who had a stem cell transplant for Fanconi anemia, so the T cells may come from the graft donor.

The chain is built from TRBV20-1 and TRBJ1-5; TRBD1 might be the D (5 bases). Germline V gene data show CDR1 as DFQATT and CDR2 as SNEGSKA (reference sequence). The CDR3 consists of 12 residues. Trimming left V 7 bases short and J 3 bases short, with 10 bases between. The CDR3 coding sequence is TGCAGTGTGACGGGGGTCAATCAGCCCCAGCATTTT. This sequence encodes CSVTGVNQPQHF.

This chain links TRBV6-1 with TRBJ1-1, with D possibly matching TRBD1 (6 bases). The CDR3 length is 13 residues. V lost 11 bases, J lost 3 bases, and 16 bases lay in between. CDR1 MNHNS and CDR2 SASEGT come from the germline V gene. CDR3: CAGFGGRHTEAFF. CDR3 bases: TGTGCCGGCTTCGGGGGGCGTCACACTGAAGCTTTCTTT.

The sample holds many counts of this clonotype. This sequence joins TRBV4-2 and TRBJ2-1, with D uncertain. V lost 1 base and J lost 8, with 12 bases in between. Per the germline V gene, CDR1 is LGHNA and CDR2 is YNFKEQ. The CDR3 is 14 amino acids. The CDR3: CASSQGFRIHEQFF. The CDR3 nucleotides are TGTGCCAGCAGCCAAGGCTTCCGTATCCATGAGCAGTTCTTC.

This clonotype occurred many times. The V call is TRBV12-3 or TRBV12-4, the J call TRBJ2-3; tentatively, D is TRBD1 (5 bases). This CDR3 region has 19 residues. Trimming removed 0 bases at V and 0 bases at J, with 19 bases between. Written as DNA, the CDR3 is TGTGCCAGCAGTTTAGCCCTTTTAAGGGGCCGATCGAGCACAGATACGCAGTATTTT. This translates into CASSLALLRGRSSTDTQYF.

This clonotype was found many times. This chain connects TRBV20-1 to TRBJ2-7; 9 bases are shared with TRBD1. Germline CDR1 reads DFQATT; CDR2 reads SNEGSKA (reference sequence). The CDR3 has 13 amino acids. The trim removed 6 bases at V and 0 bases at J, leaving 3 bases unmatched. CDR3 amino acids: CSAGTGSSYEQYF. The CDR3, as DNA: TGCAGTGCCGGGACAGGGAGCTCCTACGAGCAGTACTTC.

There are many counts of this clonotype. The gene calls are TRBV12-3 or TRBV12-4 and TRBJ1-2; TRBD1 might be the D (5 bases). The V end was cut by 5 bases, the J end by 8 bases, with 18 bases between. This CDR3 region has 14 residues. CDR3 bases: TGTGCCAGCAGTCAGGTCCCCAGACAGAGCGGCTACACCTTC. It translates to CASSQVPRQSGYTF.

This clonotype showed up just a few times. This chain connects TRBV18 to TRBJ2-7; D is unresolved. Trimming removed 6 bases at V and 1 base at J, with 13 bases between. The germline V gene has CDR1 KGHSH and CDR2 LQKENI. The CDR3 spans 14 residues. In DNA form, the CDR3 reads TGTGCCAGCTCCCCGCGGATGGAATCCTACGAGCAGTACTTC. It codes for CASSPRMESYEQYF. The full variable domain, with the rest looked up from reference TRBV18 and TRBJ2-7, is NAGVMQNPRHLVRRRGQEARLRCSPMKGHSHVYWYRQLPEEGLKFMVYLQKENIIDESGMPKERFSAEFPKEGPSILRIQQVVRGDSAAYFCASSPRMESYEQYFGPGTRLTVT.

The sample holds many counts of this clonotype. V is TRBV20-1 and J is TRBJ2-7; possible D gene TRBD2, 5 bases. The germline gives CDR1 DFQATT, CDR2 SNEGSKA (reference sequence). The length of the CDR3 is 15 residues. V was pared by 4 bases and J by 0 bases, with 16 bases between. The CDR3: CSAILFRGLSYEQYF. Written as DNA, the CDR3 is TGCAGTGCTATACTCTTTCGGGGTCTCTCCTACGAGCAGTACTTC.

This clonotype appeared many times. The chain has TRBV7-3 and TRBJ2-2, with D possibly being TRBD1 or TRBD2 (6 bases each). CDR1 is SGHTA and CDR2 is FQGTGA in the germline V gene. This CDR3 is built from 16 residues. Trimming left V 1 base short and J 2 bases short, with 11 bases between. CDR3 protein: CASSLIKGGNTGELFF. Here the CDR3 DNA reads TGTGCCAGCAGCTTAATAAAGGGGGGAAACACCGGGGAGCTGTTTTTT.

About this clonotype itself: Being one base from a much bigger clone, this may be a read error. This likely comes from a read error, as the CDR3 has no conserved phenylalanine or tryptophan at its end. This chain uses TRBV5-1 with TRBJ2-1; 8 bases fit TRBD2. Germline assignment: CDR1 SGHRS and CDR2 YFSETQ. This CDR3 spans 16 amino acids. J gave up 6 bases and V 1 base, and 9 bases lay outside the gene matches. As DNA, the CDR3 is TGCGCCAGCAGCTTGCTTCTAACGGGAGGGTCCAATGAGCAGTTCTCC. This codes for CASSLLLTGGSNEQFS.

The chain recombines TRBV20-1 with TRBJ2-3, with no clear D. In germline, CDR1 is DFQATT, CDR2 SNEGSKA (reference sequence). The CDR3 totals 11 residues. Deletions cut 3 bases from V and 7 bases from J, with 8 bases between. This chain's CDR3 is CSARSVNTQYF. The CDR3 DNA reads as TGCAGTGCTAGGTCTGTGAATACGCAGTATTTT.

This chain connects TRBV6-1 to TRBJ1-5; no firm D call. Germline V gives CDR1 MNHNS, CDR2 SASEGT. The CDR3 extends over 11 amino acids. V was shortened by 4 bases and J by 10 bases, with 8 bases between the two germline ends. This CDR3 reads CASSVGNPQHF. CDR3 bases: TGTGCCAGCAGTGTTGGCAACCCCCAGCATTTT.

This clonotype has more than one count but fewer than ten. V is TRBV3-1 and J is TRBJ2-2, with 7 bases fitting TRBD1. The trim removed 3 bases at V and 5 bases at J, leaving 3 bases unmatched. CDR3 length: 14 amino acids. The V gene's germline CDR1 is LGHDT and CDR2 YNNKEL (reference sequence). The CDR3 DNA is TGTGCCAGCAGCCAGCCGGGACAGACCGGGGAGCTGTTTTTT. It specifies CASSQPGQTGELFF. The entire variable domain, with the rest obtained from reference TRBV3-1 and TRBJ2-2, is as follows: DTAVSQTPKYLVTQMGNDKSIKCEQNLGHDTMYWYKQDSKKFLKIMFSYNNKELIINETVPNRFSPKSPDKAHLNLHINSLELGDSAVYFCASSQPGQTGELFFGEGSRLTVL.

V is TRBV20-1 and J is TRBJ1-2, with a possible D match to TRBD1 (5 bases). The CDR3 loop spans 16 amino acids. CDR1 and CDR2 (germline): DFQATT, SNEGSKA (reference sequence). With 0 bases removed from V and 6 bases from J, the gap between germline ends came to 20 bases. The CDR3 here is CSARDSGSRYRNGYTF. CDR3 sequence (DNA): TGCAGTGCTAGAGATTCGGGCAGCCGATACAGGAATGGCTACACCTTC.

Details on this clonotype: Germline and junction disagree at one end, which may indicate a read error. CDR3 sequence: CASILGLTNTGELFF. CDR3 nucleotides: TGTGCCAGCATCTTGGGACTAACGAACACCGGGGAGCTGTTTTTT. V is TRBV5-6 and J is TRBJ2-2; 7 nucleotides agree with TRBD2. Germline lookup yields CDR1 SGHDT and CDR2 YYEEEE. This CDR3 is 15 amino acids long.

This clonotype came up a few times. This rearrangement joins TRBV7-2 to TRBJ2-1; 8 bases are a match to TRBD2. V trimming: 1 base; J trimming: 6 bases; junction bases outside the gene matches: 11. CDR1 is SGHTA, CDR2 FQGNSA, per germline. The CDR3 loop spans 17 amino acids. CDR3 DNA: TGTGCCAGCAGCTTAGTAGGAACGGGGGGGTCCCCCAATGAGCAGTTCTTC. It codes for CASSLVGTGGSPNEQFF.